Below, 32 T cell receptor beta chains from the same sample are listed, as sequenced in a study of regulatory T cells in long-lasting Graves disease. Library construction for TCR beta used iRepertoire HTBI primers and Arm-PCR of CDR3 regions. TCRdb reprocessed the multiplex PCR reads with MiXCR, giving one entry per CDR3 protein. The top ten hold 42% of the sample, which has 500,000 to 700,000 distinct CDR3 sequences, approximately 31% seen once. Time point indicated: persistent/refractory GD, antithyroid drugs over 5 years with positive TRAb. The authors made the TCR library using RNA they extracted from PBMCs. Material: peripheral blood mononuclear cells (PBMCs), obtained when the disease was refractory, from a patient treated with antithyroid drugs. Receptor source: a female donor with Graves disease.

This clonotype was observed a handful of times. The chain employs TRBV19 and TRBJ2-7; tentative D call: TRBD2 (6 bases). The germline CDR1 and CDR2 sequences are LNHDA and SQIVND (reference sequence). Trimming left V 1 base short and J 5 bases short, with 9 bases between. The CDR3 contains 13 residues. CDR3 in DNA: TGTGCCAGTAGTATAGGCGGGGCCAACGAGCAGTACTTC. This gives the protein CASSIGGANEQYF.

V and J are TRBV5-1 and TRBJ1-2; D call uncertain. The germline gives CDR1 SGHRS, CDR2 YFSETQ. Deletions cut 0 bases from V and 6 bases from J, with 9 bases between. The CDR3 consists of 13 residues. The CDR3: CASSLGSRDGYTF. For the CDR3, the DNA is TGCGCCAGCAGCTTGGGGTCGCGGGATGGCTACACCTTC. The full variable domain, in which reference TRBV5-1 and TRBJ1-2 provide the parts outside the CDR3, is KAGVTQTPRYLIKTRGQQVTLSCSPISGHRSVSWYQQTPGQGLQFLFEYFSETQRNKGNFPGRFSGRQFSNSRSEMNVSTLELGDSALYLCASSLGSRDGYTFGSGTRLTVV.

This chain uses TRBV6-2 or TRBV6-3 with TRBJ2-5, with D possibly called TRBD1 or TRBD2 (6 bases each). Trimming stripped 6 bases from V and 8 bases from J, with 22 bases between. The CDR3 consists of 15 residues. CDR1 is MNHEY, CDR2 SVGEGT, per germline. The CDR3 loop reads CASSTRGEGRDTQYF. The CDR3 region has the DNA TGTGCCAGCAGCACGAGGGGGGAAGGAAGAGATACCCAGTACTTC.

This chain uses TRBV27 with TRBJ2-2; TRBD1 might be the D (6 bases). This CDR3 is 14 amino acids long. Trimming stripped 6 bases from V and 6 bases from J, with 14 bases between. In germline, CDR1 is MNHEY, CDR2 SMNVEV (reference sequence). The CDR3 region is CASSPYQGSGELFF. Here the CDR3 DNA reads TGTGCCAGCAGCCCCTACCAGGGGTCCGGGGAGCTGTTTTTT.

Comments on this clonotype: Relative to the germline gene, one junction end is altered; a read error may explain this. This chain connects TRBV12-3 or TRBV12-4 to TRBJ1-1; no clear D. The CDR3 is made up of 13 amino acids. The CDR3 DNA sequence: TGTGCCAGCAGTTTAAGGGAGATCAGTGAAACTTTCTTT. This gives the protein CASSLREISETFF.

This clonotype was recorded a few times. This rearrangement joins TRBV20-1 to TRBJ2-7, with TRBD2 matching 8 bases. Germline CDR1 reads DFQATT; CDR2 reads SNEGSKA (reference sequence). Losses at the gene ends were 5 bases for V and 3 bases for J; bases not matched to a gene: 9. The length of the CDR3 is 14 residues. DNA of the CDR3: TGCAGTGCTGGACCGGGGGGGGGGGACTACGAGCAGTACTTC. Its translation is CSAGPGGGDYEQYF.

A remark on this clonotype: A read error may account for a junction end that differs from germline. This sequence joins TRBV6-1 and TRBJ1-2; D is uncertain. Germline assignment: CDR1 MNHNS and CDR2 SASEGT. The CDR3 is 11 residues long. The CDR3 DNA reads as TGTGCCAGCAGTCCTCAGGTTGGCCACACCTTC. Its translation is CASSPQVGHTF.

This clonotype has more than one count but fewer than ten. J is TRBJ2-6 and V is TRBV7-3; 7 bases align to TRBD1. Germline values: CDR1 SGHTA, CDR2 FQGTGA. V shed 5 bases and J 9 bases; nucleotides not matched to a gene: 1. This CDR3 has 12 amino acids. The CDR3 here is CASSDRVNVLTF. Written as DNA, the CDR3 is TGTGCCAGCAGCGACAGGGTCAACGTCCTGACTTTC.

The chain couples TRBV20-1 to TRBJ2-7; 11 nucleotides line up with TRBD2. With 4 bases clipped from V and 0 bases from J, the junction kept 11 bases outside the gene matches. This CDR3 is built from 17 residues. Germline V gives CDR1 DFQATT, CDR2 SNEGSKA (reference sequence). CDR3 in amino acids: CSAKQGGLAGTSYEQYF. CDR3 nucleotide sequence: TGCAGTGCTAAACAGGGAGGACTAGCGGGTACCTCCTACGAGCAGTACTTC.

This chain joins TRBV5-5 and TRBJ1-3, with a weak D call TRBD1 (5 bases). Trimming removed 6 bases at V and 0 bases at J, with 19 bases between. Germline V gene sequence: CDR1 SGHKS, CDR2 YYEKEE (reference sequence). The CDR3 consists of 17 residues. For the CDR3, the DNA is TGTGCCAGCACCAACCGAGGGGCAGGGAACTCTGGAAACACCATATATTTT. Translated: CASTNRGAGNSGNTIYF.

This sequence joins TRBV28 and TRBJ2-2; D is ambiguous. The ends were cut back, 6 bases at V and 7 bases at J, with 6 bases in the middle. Germline lookup yields CDR1 MDHEN and CDR2 SYDVKM. The CDR3 sequence is 11 residues long. CDR3 in amino acids: CASREVGELFF. CDR3 bases: TGTGCCAGCAGAGAGGTCGGGGAGCTGTTTTTT.

This clonotype was picked up a small number of times. The chain employs TRBV28 and TRBJ2-5; D not resolved. CDR3 size: 15 residues. V was cut by 4 bases and J by 1 base, with 13 bases left in between. Germline CDR1 MDHEN, CDR2 SYDVKM. The CDR3 coding sequence is TGTGCCAGCAGTTGGGCTGCCGAAGGCCAAGAGACCCAGTACTTC. Encoded protein: CASSWAAEGQETQYF.

The sample holds many counts of this clonotype. The chain uses TRBV2 and TRBJ1-5; D not certain. V gave up 7 bases and J gave up 0 bases, with 13 bases separating them. Germline V lookup: CDR1 SNHLY, CDR2 FYNNEI. This CDR3 region has 15 residues. CDR3 nucleotide sequence: TGTGCCAGCAAGATTGTCAGTTATAGCAATCAGCCCCAGCATTTT. Encoded protein: CASKIVSYSNQPQHF.

CDR3 DNA sequence: TGTGCCAGCTCATCCACCACCCCCGGGACACGCAACACTGAAGCTTTCTTT. Protein sequence: CASSSTTPGTRNTEAFF. The chain is built from TRBV18 and TRBJ1-1; D is perhaps TRBD1 (6 bases). The CDR3 runs to 17 residues. V was shortened by 5 bases and J by 2 bases, with 21 bases between the two germline ends. Germline V gene data show CDR1 as KGHSH and CDR2 as LQKENI.

The CDR3 is CASSERWGTFTYEAFF. CDR3 in DNA: TGTGCCAGCAGTGAAAGGTGGGGGACCTTTACCTATGAAGCTTTCTTT. This chain connects TRBV6-1 to TRBJ1-1; possible D gene TRBD1, 5 bases. The V end lost 2 bases, the J end lost 7 bases, and 20 bases lay between the germline ends. This CDR3 has 16 amino acids. Germline V lookup: CDR1 MNHNS, CDR2 SASEGT.

The rearrangement links TRBV7-9 to TRBJ2-7; 8 bases map to TRBD1. Germline lookup yields CDR1 SEHNR and CDR2 FQNEAQ (reference sequence). CDR3 length: 12 amino acids. The junction had 5 bases not matched to a gene; V was cut back by 4 bases and J by 9 bases. The CDR3 nucleotides read TGTGCCAGCAGCTCAAAACAGGGGGGGCAGTACTTC. It is translated as CASSSKQGGQYF.

This chain links TRBV6-1 with TRBJ1-2; perhaps TRBD1 as D (6 bases). This CDR3 region has 15 residues. V shed 3 bases and J shed 2 bases, with 13 bases lying between them. From germline, CDR1 is MNHNS and CDR2 SASEGT. The CDR3 loop is CASSEYREKNYGYTF. The CDR3 DNA reads TGTGCCAGCAGTGAGTACAGGGAGAAAAACTATGGCTACACCTTC.

The sample holds many counts of this clonotype. This chain joins TRBV12-3 or TRBV12-4 and TRBJ2-4, with 12 bases lining up with TRBD2. The CDR3 length is 15 residues. Trimming removed 7 bases from V and 8 bases from J; junction bases left unmatched: 9. The CDR3 DNA follows: TGTGCCAGCACACTCCGGAGACTAGCGGGAGACATTCAGTACTTC. It translates to CASTLRRLAGDIQYF.

In this sample, this clonotype turned up a few times. V usage is TRBV6-5 and J usage is TRBJ1-1, with 7 nucleotides matching TRBD1. CDR1 MNHEY and CDR2 SVGAGI come from the germline V gene. With V trimmed by 0 bases and J by 5 bases, 3 bases remained unmatched. The CDR3 contains 14 residues. The CDR3 sequence: CASSYSTGRTEAFF. The CDR3, as DNA: TGTGCCAGCAGTTACTCGACAGGGCGAACTGAAGCTTTCTTT.

This clonotype has a handful of counts. The chain combines TRBV6-1 with TRBJ1-1; possible D gene TRBD1, 6 bases. V was shortened by 3 bases and J by 7 bases, with 18 bases between the two germline ends. CDR1 is MNHNS, CDR2 SASEGT, per germline. This CDR3 is built from 15 residues. CDR3 loop: CASSDFSRGEGEAFF. CDR3 nucleotides: TGTGCCAGCAGTGATTTCTCTAGGGGGGAGGGTGAAGCTTTCTTT.

This chain joins TRBV30 and TRBJ1-1; no firm D call. CDR1 and CDR2 (germline): GTSNPN, SVGIG (reference sequence). The CDR3 runs to 14 residues. Deletions cut 3 bases from V and 1 base from J, with 12 bases between. CDR3 sequence reads: CAWREGSPNTEAFF. In nucleotides, the CDR3 is TGTGCCTGGAGAGAGGGCAGTCCGAACACTGAAGCTTTCTTT.

This clonotype was found a few times. The chain uses TRBV6-1 and TRBJ1-2, with 8 nucleotides matching TRBD1. The CDR3 is 13 residues long. With V trimmed by 6 bases and J by 6 bases, 6 bases remained unmatched. CDR1 MNHNS and CDR2 SASEGT come from the germline V gene. The CDR3 bases are TGTGCCAGCAGGCGCGACAGGGGAGATGGCTACACCTTC. Amino acid sequence: CASRRDRGDGYTF.

V is TRBV6-5 and J is TRBJ2-5; TRBD2 aligns across 7 bases. V shed 3 bases, J shed 4 bases, and the junction held 11 bases outside the gene matches. The CDR3 has 16 residues. The V gene's germline CDR1 is MNHEY and CDR2 SVGAGI. The CDR3 loop reads CASSYRPGRSPETQYF. As DNA, the CDR3 is TGTGCCAGCAGTTATAGACCCGGGAGGAGTCCAGAGACCCAGTACTTC.

In its sample, this clonotype was seen many times. Compared with germline, one end of the junction differs, possibly owing to a read error. V usage is TRBV12-3 or TRBV12-4 and J usage is TRBJ1-2; D is undetermined. The CDR3 covers 13 residues. CDR3 DNA sequence: TGTGCCAGCAGTCTAGCGGAAAACTATGGCTACACCTTC. This gives the protein CASSLAENYGYTF.

CDR3 DNA sequence: TGTGCCAGCAGCCAAGACAGACCCAGTAATAGACGCGAGCAGTACTTC. The encoded protein is CASSQDRPSNRREQYF. The rearrangement uses TRBV14 and TRBJ2-7; no reliable D call. The germline V gene encodes CDR1 SGHDN and CDR2 FVKESK. CDR3 length equals 16 residues. Between the trimmed V and J ends, which lost 0 bases and 6 bases, there was a span of 18 bases.

This clonotype was counted a few times. The genes are TRBV7-9 and TRBJ1-5, with TRBD1 as a possible D gene (6 bases). The CDR3 extends over 14 amino acids. Germline V lookup: CDR1 SEHNR, CDR2 FQNEAQ (reference sequence). V was pared by 5 bases and J by 1 base, with 9 bases between. CDR3 DNA: TGTGCCAGCAGCAACGGACAGAGCAATCAGCCCCAGCATTTT. Its translation is CASSNGQSNQPQHF.

This clonotype came up many times. This chain links TRBV6-2 or TRBV6-3 with TRBJ1-2; 9 bases align to TRBD1. Germline trimming cut 4 bases from V and 4 bases from J; bases unmatched to any gene: 10. CDR1 is MNHEY, CDR2 SVGEGT, per germline. This CDR3 is built from 16 residues. The CDR3 loop is CASSFQPGQGSYGYTF. The CDR3 coding sequence is TGTGCCAGCAGTTTCCAGCCGGGACAGGGTTCCTATGGCTACACCTTC.

This clonotype came up many times. The chain is built from TRBV3-1 and TRBJ1-2; D call uncertain. V was pared by 0 bases and J by 10 bases, with 15 bases between. Germline lookup yields CDR1 LGHDT and CDR2 YNNKEL (reference sequence). The CDR3 extends over 14 amino acids. DNA for the CDR3: TGTGCCAGCAGCCAAGATATAGCCTCGAGTGACTACACCTTC. Amino acid sequence: CASSQDIASSDYTF. The variable domain in full, completed from reference TRBV3-1 and TRBJ1-2, reads DTAVSQTPKYLVTQMGNDKSIKCEQNLGHDTMYWYKQDSKKFLKIMFSYNNKELIINETVPNRFSPKSPDKAHLNLHINSLELGDSAVYFCASSQDIASSDYTFGSGTRLTVV.

The rearrangement links TRBV25-1 to TRBJ1-1; tentative D call: TRBD1 (5 bases). Between the trimmed V and J ends, which lost 3 bases and 4 bases, there was a span of 15 bases. Germline V gene data show CDR1 as MGHDK and CDR2 as SYGVNS. CDR3 length equals 15 residues. This CDR3 reads CASSDRGATGTEAFF. DNA of the CDR3: TGTGCCAGCAGTGATAGAGGGGCTACGGGCACTGAAGCTTTCTTT.

This clonotype was counted a few times. CDR3: CASKSVAGRNYGYTF. Written as DNA, the CDR3 is TGTGCCAGCAAGTCGGTGGCAGGGCGAAACTATGGCTACACCTTC. This chain uses TRBV6-1 with TRBJ1-2; tentatively, D is TRBD1 (5 bases). The V gene lost 7 bases and the J gene lost 2 bases, with 17 bases spanning the gap. This CDR3 comprises 15 residues. The germline V gene encodes CDR1 MNHNS and CDR2 SASEGT.

A few counts support this clonotype. This chain uses TRBV6-1 with TRBJ2-2; 11 nucleotides agree with TRBD1. This CDR3 has 15 residues. Germline loops: CDR1 MNHNS, CDR2 SASEGT. Unmatched junction bases numbered 7, after V lost 6 bases and J lost 7 bases. The CDR3 region has the DNA TGTGCCAGCAGAAGGACAGGGGGCTTCAGCGGGGAGCTGTTTTTT. As protein: CASRRTGGFSGELFF.

This clonotype was recorded at least ten times. The gene calls are TRBV10-3 and TRBJ1-1; D remains ambiguous. The CDR3 contains 13 residues. V was pared by 10 bases and J by 1 base, with 13 bases between. CDR1 and CDR2 (germline): ENHRY, SYGVKD. The DNA for the CDR3 is TGTGCCACCAACCGGGTCGGGAACACTGAAGCTTTCTTT. This sequence encodes CATNRVGNTEAFF.